This T cell receptor beta chain was recovered during a study of blood T cell repertoires in COVID-19. The CDR3 consists of 13 residues. Per germline, CDR1 SGHTS and CDR2 YDEGEE. Unmatched junction bases numbered 6, after V lost 5 bases and J lost 5 bases. Assay: immunoSEQ multiplex PCR; the TCRdb copy retains only in-frame clones and omits some. Of some 220,000 clones in the sample, about 80% are singletons; the top ten hold approximately 1.3%. The sequenced sample was PBMCs or T cells enriched from blood (not recorded which). The clonotype was recovered from a woman in her thirties or forties with acute COVID-19. The gene calls are TRBV5-8 and TRBJ2-5; TRBD1 matches at 7 bases. The CDR3 here is CASRETGSETQYF. DNA of the CDR3: TGTGCCAGCAGGGAGACAGGGAGTGAGACCCAGTACTTC.